This T cell receptor beta chain was identified during a study of blood T cell repertoires in COVID-19. Study-wide context: Whether acute or convalescent, the COVID-19 samples came from the United States, Italy and Spain. PBMCs, B-cell-depleted T cells, or T cells provided the cDNA or gDNA that made up the material.

Original methodology: It was from reference gene primer amplification that nucleated cell counts were estimated. Sequenced by immunoSEQ multiplex PCR; TCRdb stores in-frame clones only, minus some. That table supplies the V and J calls and clone size; D and trimming were determined from the DNA. Here the sample spans about 14,000 clones, roughly nine tenths being singletons. The sequence was collected from a human donor with active COVID-19. The donor label of this sample is uncertain. Sequencing was carried out using peripheral blood.

The CDR3: CASSPPRAYEQYF. For the CDR3, the DNA is TGTGCCAGCAGCCCCCCCCGGGCCTACGAGCAGTACTTC. The chain couples TRBV13 to TRBJ2-7, with no clear D. The germline gives CDR1 PRHDT, CDR2 FYEKMQ (reference sequence). V gave up 5 bases and J gave up 2 bases, with 10 bases separating them. The CDR3 covers 13 residues. Looking up the rest from reference TRBV13 and TRBJ2-7 gives the full variable domain: AAGVIQSPRHLIKEKRETATLKCYPIPRHDTVYWYQQGPGQDPQFLISFYEKMQSDKGSIPDRFSAQQFSDYHSELNMSSLELGDSALYFCASSPPRAYEQYFGPGTRLTVT.